This T cell receptor beta chain appears in the sequencing data of a study of T cell changes during pregnancy in multiple sclerosis. Generated by immunoSEQ multiplex PCR, the TCRdb table keeps only in-frame clones and is missing some. The sample records tens of thousands of clones, over 80% being singletons. The germline V gene has CDR1 MNHEY and CDR2 SVGAGI. The CDR3 is 12 residues long. Trimming shortened V by 2 bases and J by 7 bases, and 8 bases separated the two germline ends. J is TRBJ1-1 and V is TRBV6-5, with D maybe TRBD1 (5 bases). This TCR derives from a female donor with multiple sclerosis, enrolled in a pregnancy study. The source material was peripheral blood, sampled in the first trimester of pregnancy. DNA of the CDR3: TGTGCCAGCAGTTACCGGCAGGGTGAAGCTTTCTTT. Encoded protein: CASSYRQGEAFF.